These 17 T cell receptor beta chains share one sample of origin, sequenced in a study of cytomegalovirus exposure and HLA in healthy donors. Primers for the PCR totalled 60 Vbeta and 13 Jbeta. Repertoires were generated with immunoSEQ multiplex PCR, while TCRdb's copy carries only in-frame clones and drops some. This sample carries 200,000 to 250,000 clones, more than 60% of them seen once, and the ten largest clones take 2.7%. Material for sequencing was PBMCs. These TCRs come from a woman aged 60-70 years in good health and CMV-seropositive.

In DNA form, the CDR3 reads TGTGCCGGCCAAGAACCAGGACAGGGCCCGGGCTACACCTTC. Protein: CAGQEPGQGPGYTF. V gene TRBV4-2 combines with J gene TRBJ1-2; 8 bases match TRBD1. Germline-derived CDR1 and CDR2 are LGHNA and YNFKEQ. The V segment lost 11 bases and the J segment 8 bases; nucleotides outside the gene matches: 16. The CDR3 is made up of 14 amino acids.

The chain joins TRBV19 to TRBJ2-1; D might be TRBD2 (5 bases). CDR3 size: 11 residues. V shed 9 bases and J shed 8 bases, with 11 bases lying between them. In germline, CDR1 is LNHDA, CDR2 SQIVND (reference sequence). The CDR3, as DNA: TGTGCCAGCATCAGAGGGTATGAGCAGTTCTTC. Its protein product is CASIRGYEQFF. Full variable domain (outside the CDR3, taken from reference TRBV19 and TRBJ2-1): DGGITQSPKYLFRKEGQNVTLSCEQNLNHDAMYWYRQDPGQGLRLIYYSQIVNDFQKGDIAEGYSVSREKKESFPLTVTSAQKNPTAFYLCASIRGYEQFFGPGTRLTVL.

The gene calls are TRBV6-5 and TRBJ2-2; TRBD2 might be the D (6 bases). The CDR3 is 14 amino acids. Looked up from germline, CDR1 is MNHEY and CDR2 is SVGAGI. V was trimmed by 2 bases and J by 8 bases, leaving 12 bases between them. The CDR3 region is CASSYDRGRGELFF. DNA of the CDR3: TGTGCCAGCAGTTACGATCGGGGGAGGGGGGAGCTGTTTTTT.

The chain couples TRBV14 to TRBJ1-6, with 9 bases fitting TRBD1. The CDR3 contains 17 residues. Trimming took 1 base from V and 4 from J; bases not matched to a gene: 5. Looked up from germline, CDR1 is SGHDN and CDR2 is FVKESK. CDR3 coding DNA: TGTGCCAGCAGCCAAGGATCCGGGACAGGGTATAATTCACCCCTCCACTTT. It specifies CASSQGSGTGYNSPLHF.

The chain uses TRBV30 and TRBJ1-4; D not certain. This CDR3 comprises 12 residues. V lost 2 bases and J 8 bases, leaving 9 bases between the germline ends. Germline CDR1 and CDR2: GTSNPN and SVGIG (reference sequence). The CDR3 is CAWSYSPEKLFF. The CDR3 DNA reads TGTGCCTGGAGTTACTCACCCGAAAAACTGTTTTTT.

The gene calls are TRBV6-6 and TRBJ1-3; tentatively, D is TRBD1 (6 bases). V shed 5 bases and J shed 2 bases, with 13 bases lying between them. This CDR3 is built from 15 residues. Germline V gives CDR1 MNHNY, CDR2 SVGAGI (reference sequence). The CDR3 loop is CASSLRDTPGNTIYF. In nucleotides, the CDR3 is TGTGCCAGCAGTCTCCGGGACACTCCTGGAAACACCATATATTTT.

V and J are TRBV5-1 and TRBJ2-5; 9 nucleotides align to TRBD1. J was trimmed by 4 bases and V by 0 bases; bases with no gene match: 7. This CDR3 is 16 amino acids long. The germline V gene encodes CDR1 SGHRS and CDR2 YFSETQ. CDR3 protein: CASSLVPRDRAETQYF. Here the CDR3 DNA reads TGCGCCAGCAGCTTGGTTCCCCGGGACAGGGCAGAGACCCAGTACTTC.

CDR3 DNA sequence: TGTGCCAGCAACGGGGGGGTGAACACTGAAGCTTTCTTT. This encodes CASNGGVNTEAFF. The chain recombines TRBV2 with TRBJ1-1; D is possibly TRBD1 (5 bases). Germline V gene sequence: CDR1 SNHLY, CDR2 FYNNEI. The CDR3 sequence is 13 residues long. Trimming took off 7 bases at V and 0 bases at J, with 9 bases between the two ends.

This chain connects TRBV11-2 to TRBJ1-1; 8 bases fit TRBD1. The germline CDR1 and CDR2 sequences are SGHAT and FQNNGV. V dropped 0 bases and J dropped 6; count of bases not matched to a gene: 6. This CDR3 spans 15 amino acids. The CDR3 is CASSLEAWGQAEAFF. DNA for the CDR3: TGTGCCAGCAGCTTAGAGGCTTGGGGACAGGCTGAAGCTTTCTTT. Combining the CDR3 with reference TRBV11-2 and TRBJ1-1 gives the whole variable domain EAGVAQSPRYKIIEKRQSVAFWCNPISGHATLYWYQQILGQGPKLLIQFQNNGVVDDSQLPKDRFSAERLKGVDSTLKIQPAKLEDSAVYLCASSLEAWGQAEAFFGQGTRLTVV.

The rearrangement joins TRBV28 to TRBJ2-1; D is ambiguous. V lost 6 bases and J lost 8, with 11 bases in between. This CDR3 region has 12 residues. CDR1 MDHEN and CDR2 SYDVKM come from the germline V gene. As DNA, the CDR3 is TGTGCCAGCAGCCTATCTGGTTATGAGCAGTTCTTC. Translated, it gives CASSLSGYEQFF.

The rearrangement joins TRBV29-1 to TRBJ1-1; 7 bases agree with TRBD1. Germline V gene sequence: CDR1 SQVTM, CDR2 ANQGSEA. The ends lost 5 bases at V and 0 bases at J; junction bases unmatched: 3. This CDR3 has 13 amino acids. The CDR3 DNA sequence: TGCAGCGTTCTCGGGACAGTGAACACTGAAGCTTTCTTT. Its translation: CSVLGTVNTEAFF.

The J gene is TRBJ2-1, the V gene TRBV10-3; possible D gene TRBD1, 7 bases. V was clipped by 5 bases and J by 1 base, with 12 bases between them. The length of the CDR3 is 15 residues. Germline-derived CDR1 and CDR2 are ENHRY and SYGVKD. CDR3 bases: TGTGCCATCAGTTCTTCAGGGGGGTCCTACAATGAGCAGTTCTTC. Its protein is CAISSSGGSYNEQFF.

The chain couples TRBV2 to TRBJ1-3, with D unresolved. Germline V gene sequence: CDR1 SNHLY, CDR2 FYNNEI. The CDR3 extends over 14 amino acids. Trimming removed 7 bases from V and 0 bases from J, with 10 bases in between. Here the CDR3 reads CASNRRSSGNTIYF. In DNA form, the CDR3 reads TGTGCCAGCAATCGGCGGTCCTCTGGAAACACCATATATTTT.

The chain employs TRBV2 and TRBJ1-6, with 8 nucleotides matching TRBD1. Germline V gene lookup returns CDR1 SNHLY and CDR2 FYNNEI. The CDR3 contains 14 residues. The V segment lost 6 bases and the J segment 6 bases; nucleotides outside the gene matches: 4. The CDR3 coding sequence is TGTGCCAGCAGGACAGGGGTGGGTAATTCACCCCTCCACTTT. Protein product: CASRTGVGNSPLHF.

CDR3 sequence: CASSRDRNQPQHF. CDR3 bases: TGTGCCAGCAGCCGCGACAGGAATCAGCCCCAGCATTTT. The chain recombines TRBV5-6 with TRBJ1-5; tentatively, D is TRBD1 (6 bases). The germline gives CDR1 SGHDT, CDR2 YYEEEE. With 4 bases removed from V and 4 bases from J, the gap between germline ends came to 9 bases. CDR3 length equals 13 residues.

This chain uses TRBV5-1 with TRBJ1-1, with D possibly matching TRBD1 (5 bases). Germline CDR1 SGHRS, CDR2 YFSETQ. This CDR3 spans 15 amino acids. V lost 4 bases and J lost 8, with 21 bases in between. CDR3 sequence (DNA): TGCGCCAGCAGCCCAAGAGACAGATTCAGCCCCGAAGCTTTCTTT. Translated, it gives CASSPRDRFSPEAFF.

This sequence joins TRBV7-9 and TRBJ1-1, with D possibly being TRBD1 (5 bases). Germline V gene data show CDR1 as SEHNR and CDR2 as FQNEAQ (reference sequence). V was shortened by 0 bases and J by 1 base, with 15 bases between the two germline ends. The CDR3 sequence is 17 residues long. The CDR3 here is CASSLAQRDGANTEAFF. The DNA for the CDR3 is TGTGCCAGCAGCTTAGCGCAGCGGGATGGGGCGAACACTGAAGCTTTCTTT.